The clone carrying this T cell receptor beta chain has only one observation. This record belongs to a study of technical replicates of blood from several donors. Profiled with immunoSEQ multiplex PCR; TCRdb holds only in-frame clones, not every one. The sample includes approximately 99,000 clones, about 95% seen only once; the top ten take 0.2% to 0.25%. The TCR sequence derives from a human donor in good health. The sample comprised T cells isolated from PBMCs.

Here the CDR3 reads CASSLWTGQETQYF. DNA of the CDR3: TGTGCCAGCAGCTTGTGGACAGGCCAAGAGACCCAGTACTTC. V gene TRBV5-4 combines with J gene TRBJ2-5, with 7 positions matching TRBD1. Unmatched junction bases numbered 1, after V lost 1 base and J lost 1 base. CDR1 is SGHNT, CDR2 YYREEE, per germline (reference sequence). The CDR3 extends over 14 amino acids.